This T cell receptor (beta chain) is drawn from a study of glioma-infiltrating T cells. This clonotype was seen only a few times. V gave up 4 bases and J gave up 1 base, with 4 bases separating them. CDR1 is SEHNR and CDR2 is FQNEAQ in the germline V gene (reference sequence). The CDR3 contains 12 residues. TCR alpha and beta CDR3 regions were amplified from RNA using iRepertoire nested multiplex PCR. TCRdb redid the calling of the multiplex PCR reads with MiXCR, one entry per CDR3 protein. This sample yields 44,000 or so distinct CDR3 sequences, of which under 25% are seen a single time; roughly 6.8% belongs to the top ten.

This receptor was obtained from a human donor with low-grade glioma or glioblastoma, undergoing nonglioma brain surgery, or in good health (not recorded which). The rearrangement uses TRBV7-9 and TRBJ2-5, with D unclear. Material: glioma tissue, nonneoplastic brain tissue, or PBMCs (not recorded which). CDR3 in amino acids: CASSSIQETQYF. CDR3 DNA: TGTGCCAGCAGCTCAATCCAAGAGACCCAGTACTTC.